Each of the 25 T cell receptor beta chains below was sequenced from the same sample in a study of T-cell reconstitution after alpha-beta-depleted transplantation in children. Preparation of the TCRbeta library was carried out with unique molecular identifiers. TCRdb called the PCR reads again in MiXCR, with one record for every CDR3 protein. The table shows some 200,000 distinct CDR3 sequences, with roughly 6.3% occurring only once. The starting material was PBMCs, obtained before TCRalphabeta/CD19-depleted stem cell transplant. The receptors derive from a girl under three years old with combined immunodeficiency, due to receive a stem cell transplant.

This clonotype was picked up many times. The CDR3 sequence: CASSQAGVPYEQYF. Written as DNA, the CDR3 is TGTGCCAGCAGCCAAGCCGGCGTACCCTACGAGCAGTACTTC. V usage is TRBV14 and J usage is TRBJ2-7, with D unresolved. The CDR3 loop spans 14 amino acids. V was pared by 1 base and J by 2 bases, with 9 bases between. CDR1 and CDR2 (germline): SGHDN, FVKESK.

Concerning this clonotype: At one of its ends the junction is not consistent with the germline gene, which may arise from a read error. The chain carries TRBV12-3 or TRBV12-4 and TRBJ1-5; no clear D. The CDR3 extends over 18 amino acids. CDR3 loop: CASSLNRYGPNSNQPRHF. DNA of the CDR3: TGTGCCAGCAGTTTAAACCGATACGGACCAAATAGCAATCAGCCCCGGCATTTT.

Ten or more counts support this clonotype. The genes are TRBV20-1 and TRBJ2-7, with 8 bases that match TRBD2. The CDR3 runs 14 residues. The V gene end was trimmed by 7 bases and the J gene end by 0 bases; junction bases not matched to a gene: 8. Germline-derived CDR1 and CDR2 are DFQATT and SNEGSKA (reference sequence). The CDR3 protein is CSVYGGRNSYEQYF. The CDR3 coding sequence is TGCAGTGTATATGGCGGGAGGAACTCCTACGAGCAGTACTTC.

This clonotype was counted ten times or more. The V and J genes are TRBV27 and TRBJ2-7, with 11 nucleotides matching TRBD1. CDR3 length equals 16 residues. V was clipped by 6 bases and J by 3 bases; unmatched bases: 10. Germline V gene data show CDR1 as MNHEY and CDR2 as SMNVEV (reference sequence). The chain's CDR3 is CASRSHGQGALYEQYF. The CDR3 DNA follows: TGTGCCAGCAGGTCCCACGGACAGGGGGCTCTCTACGAGCAGTACTTC.

The CDR3 nucleotides read TGCAGCGTAGGCCGGCCTCTTGCCTATGGCTACACCTTC. Translation gives CSVGRPLAYGYTF. The chain uses TRBV29-1 and TRBJ1-2; D unclear. The V end was cut by 6 bases, the J end by 4 bases, with 15 bases between. CDR1 is SQVTM, CDR2 ANQGSEA, per germline. The CDR3 has 13 residues. The full variable domain, completed using reference TRBV29-1 and TRBJ1-2, is SAVISQKPSRDICQRGTSLTIQCQVDSQVTMMFWYRQQPGQSLTLIATANQGSEATYESGFVIDKFPISRPNLTFSTLTVSNMSPEDSSIYLCSVGRPLAYGYTFGSGTRLTVV.

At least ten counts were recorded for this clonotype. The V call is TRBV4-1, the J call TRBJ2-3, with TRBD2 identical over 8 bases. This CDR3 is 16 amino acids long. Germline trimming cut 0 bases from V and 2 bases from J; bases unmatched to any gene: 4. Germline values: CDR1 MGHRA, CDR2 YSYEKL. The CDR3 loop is CASSQDGGGHTDTQYF. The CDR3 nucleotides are TGCGCCAGCAGCCAAGATGGCGGGGGGCACACAGATACGCAGTATTTT.

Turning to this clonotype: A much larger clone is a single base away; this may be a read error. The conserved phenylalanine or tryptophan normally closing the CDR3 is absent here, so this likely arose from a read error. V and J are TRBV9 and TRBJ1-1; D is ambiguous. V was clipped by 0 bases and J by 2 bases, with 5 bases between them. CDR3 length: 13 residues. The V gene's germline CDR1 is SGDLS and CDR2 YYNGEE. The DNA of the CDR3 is TGTGCCAGCAGCGTAGTTTCTAACACTGAAGCTTTCTAT. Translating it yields CASSVVSNTEAFY.

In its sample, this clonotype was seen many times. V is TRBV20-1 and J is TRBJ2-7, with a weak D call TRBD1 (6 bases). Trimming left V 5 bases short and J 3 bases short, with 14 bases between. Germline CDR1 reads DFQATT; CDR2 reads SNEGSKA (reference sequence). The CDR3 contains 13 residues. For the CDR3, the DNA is TGCAGTGCTTGGGGGCAGGGGAACTACGAGCAGTACTTC. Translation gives CSAWGQGNYEQYF.

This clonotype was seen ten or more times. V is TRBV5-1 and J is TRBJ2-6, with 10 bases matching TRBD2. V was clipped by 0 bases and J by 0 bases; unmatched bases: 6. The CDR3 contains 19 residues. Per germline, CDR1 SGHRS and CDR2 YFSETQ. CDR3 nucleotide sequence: TGCGCCAGCAGCTTGGCCGGACTAGCGGATATCTCTGGGGCCAACGTCCTGACTTTC. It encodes CASSLAGLADISGANVLTF.

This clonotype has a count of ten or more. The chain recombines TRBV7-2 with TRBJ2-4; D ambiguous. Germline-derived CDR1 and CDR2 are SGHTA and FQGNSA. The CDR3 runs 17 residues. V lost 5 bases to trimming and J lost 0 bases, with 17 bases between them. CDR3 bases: TGTGCCAGCAGCCCGTGGACCCCAGAAGTAGCCAAAAACATTCAGTACTTC. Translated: CASSPWTPEVAKNIQYF.

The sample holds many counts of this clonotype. The CDR3 bases are TGTGCCACCACACAGGGTAAACAGCCCCAGCATTTT. It translates to CATTQGKQPQHF. J is TRBJ1-5 and V is TRBV12-3 or TRBV12-4; D may be TRBD1 (6 bases). V lost 10 bases and J 7 bases, leaving 14 bases between the germline ends. CDR3 length: 12 residues.

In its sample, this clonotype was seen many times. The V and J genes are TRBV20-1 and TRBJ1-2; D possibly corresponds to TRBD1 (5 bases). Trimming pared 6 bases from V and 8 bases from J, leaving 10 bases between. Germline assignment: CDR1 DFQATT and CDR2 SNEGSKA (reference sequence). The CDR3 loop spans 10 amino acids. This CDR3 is CSAEGQGYTF. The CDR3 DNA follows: TGCAGTGCCGAGGGGCAAGGCTACACCTTC.

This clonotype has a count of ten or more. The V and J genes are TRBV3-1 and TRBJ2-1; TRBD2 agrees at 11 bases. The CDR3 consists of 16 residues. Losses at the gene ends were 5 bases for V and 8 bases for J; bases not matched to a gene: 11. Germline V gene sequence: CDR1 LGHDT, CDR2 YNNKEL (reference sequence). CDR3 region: CASSGLAGGPQYEQFF. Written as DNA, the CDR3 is TGTGCCAGCAGCGGCCTAGCGGGGGGCCCCCAGTATGAGCAGTTCTTC.

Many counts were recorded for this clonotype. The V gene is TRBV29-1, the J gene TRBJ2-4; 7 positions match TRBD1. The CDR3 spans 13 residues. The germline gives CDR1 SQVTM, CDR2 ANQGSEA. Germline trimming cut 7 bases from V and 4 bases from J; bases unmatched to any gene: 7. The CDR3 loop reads CSARDSWKNIQYF. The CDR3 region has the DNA TGCAGCGCCAGGGACAGCTGGAAAAACATTCAGTACTTC.

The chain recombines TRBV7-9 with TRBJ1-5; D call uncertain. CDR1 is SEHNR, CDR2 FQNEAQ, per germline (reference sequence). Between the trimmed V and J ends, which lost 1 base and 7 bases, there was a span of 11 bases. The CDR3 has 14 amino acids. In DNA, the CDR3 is TGTGCCAGCAGCTTAGTTGGTCAGGCGCAGCCCCAGCATTTT. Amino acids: CASSLVGQAQPQHF.

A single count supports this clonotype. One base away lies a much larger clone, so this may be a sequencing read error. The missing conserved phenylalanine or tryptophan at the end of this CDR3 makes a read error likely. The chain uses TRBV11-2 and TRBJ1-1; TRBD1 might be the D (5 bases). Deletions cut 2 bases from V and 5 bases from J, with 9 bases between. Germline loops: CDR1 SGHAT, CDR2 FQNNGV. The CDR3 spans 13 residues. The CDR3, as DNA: TGTGCCAGCAGCTTAACTCCAGGGACTGAAGCTTTCTCT. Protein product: CASSLTPGTEAFS.

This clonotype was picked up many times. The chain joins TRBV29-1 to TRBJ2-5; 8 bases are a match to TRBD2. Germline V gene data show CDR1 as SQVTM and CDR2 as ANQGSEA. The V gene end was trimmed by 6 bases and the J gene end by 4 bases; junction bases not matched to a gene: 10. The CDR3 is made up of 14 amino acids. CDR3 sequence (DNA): TGCAGCGTCACACCCGGACTAGCTGGAGAGACCCAGTACTTC. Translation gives CSVTPGLAGETQYF.

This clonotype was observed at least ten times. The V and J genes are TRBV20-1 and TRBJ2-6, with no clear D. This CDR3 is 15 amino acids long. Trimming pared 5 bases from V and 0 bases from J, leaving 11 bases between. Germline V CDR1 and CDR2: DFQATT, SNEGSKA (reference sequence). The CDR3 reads CSAVSCVSGANVLTF. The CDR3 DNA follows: TGCAGTGCTGTTTCCTGTGTCTCTGGGGCCAACGTCCTGACTTTC.

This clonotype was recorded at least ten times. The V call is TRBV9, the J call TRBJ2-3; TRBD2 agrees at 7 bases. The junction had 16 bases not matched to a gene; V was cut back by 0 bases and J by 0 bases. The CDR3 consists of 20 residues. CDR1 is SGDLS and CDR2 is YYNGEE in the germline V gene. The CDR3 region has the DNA TGTGCCAGCAGCGTAGGGCAGGCGGCAAGGTGGGAGGGGAGCACAGATACGCAGTATTTT. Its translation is CASSVGQAARWEGSTDTQYF.

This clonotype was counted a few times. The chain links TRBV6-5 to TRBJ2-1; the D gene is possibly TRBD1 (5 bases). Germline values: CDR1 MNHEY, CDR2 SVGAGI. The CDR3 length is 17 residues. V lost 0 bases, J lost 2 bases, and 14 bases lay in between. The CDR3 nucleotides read TGTGCCAGCAGTTACTCGCCGGCCTTGACAGCCTACAATGAGCAGTTCTTC. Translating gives CASSYSPALTAYNEQFF.

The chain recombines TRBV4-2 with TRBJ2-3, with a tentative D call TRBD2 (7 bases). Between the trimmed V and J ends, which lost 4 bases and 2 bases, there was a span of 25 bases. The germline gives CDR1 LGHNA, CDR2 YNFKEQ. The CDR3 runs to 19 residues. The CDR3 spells CASSRQLVPGGAFTDTQYF. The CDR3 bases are TGTGCCAGCAGCCGCCAACTCGTCCCGGGGGGCGCCTTCACAGATACGCAGTATTTT.

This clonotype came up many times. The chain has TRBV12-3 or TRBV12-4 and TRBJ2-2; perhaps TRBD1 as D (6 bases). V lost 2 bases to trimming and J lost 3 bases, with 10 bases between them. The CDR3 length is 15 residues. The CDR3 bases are TGTGCCAGCAGTTTATGGACAGTCCACACCGGGGAGCTGTTTTTT. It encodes CASSLWTVHTGELFF.

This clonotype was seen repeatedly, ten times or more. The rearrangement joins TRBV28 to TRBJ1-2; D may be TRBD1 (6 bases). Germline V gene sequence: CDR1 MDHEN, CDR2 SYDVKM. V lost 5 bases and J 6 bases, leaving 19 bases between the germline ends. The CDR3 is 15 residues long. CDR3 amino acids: CASSGGSQGFDGYTF. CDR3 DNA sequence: TGTGCCAGCAGTGGGGGGTCCCAGGGGTTTGATGGCTACACCTTC.

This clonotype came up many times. The CDR3 spells CSARTPSGSRYNEQFF. CDR3 DNA sequence: TGCAGTGCTAGAACCCCTAGCGGGAGTAGGTACAATGAGCAGTTCTTC. This chain links TRBV20-1 with TRBJ2-1; 10 positions match TRBD2. Germline CDR1 is DFQATT and CDR2 is SNEGSKA (reference sequence). This CDR3 comprises 16 residues. V trimming: 2 bases; J trimming: 4 bases; junction bases outside the gene matches: 8.

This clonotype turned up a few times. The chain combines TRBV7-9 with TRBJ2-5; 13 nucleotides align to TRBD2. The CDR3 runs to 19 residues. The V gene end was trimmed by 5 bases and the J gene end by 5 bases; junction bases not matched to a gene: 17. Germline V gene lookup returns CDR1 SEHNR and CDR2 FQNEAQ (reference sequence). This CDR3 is CASSPRTSGSGIDLETQYF. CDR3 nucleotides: TGTGCCAGCAGCCCAAGGACTAGCGGGAGTGGTATCGATCTGGAGACCCAGTACTTC.